This T cell receptor (beta chain) was recovered during a study of blood T cell repertoires in COVID-19. Study context: The United States, Italy and Spain provided the acute and convalescent COVID-19 samples.

The CDR3 totals 15 residues. Germline V gene data show CDR1 as MDHEN and CDR2 as SYDVKM. V lost 10 bases to trimming and J lost 4 bases; unmatched junction nucleotides: 11. TCRdb's table, derived via immunoSEQ multiplex PCR, lists solely in-frame clones and lacks some. The table lists 320,000 or so clones, 85% of them singletons. The sequenced material came from PBMCs or T cells enriched from blood (not recorded which). The V and J genes are TRBV28 and TRBJ2-2, with 8 positions matching TRBD2. The source is a woman aged 25 to 39 who had been exposed to COVID-19. CDR3 sequence reads: CATSTTSGPTGELFF. Written as DNA, the CDR3 is TGTGCCACAAGCACTACTAGCGGACCCACCGGGGAGCTGTTTTTT.